This T cell receptor (beta chain) appears in the sequencing data of a study of molecular identifiers for immune sequencing clone quantification. Study-level information: Replicate experiments divided RNA from 20,000 or 100,000 naive CD8 cells into five parts and sequenced four. Study-wide findings and caveats: Investigators reportedly could detect spiked Jurkat TCR RNA from one cell among approximately 1.1 million naive cells.

This clonotype has ten or more counts. Its antigen is undetermined. MiXCR, applied by TCRdb to the PCR reads, yields one record per CDR3 protein. The sample yields 80,000 to 130,000 distinct CDR3 sequences, over 30% seen once. Trimming removed 5 bases at V and 6 bases at J, with 17 bases between. There are 15 residues in the CDR3. J is TRBJ2-4 and V is TRBV12-3 or TRBV12-4, with D hard to call. Sequenced: naive CD8+ T cells from blood, with Jurkat cell RNA spiked in. The subset is: FACS-sorted CD8+CD4-CCR7+CD45RA+ naive T cells. This receptor was obtained from a human donor in good health. Some libraries in this study had Jurkat cell RNA spiked in. In DNA, the CDR3 is TGTGCCAGCAGTCCCAGCCCTAGGGCCCCAAACATTCAGTACTTC. Translation: CASSPSPRAPNIQYF.